This entry lists 6 T cell receptor beta chains sequenced from one sample in a study of cytomegalovirus exposure and HLA in healthy donors. It was with 60 Vbeta and 13 Jbeta primers that the PCR ran. This table comes from immunoSEQ multiplex PCR, and its TCRdb copy is limited to in-frame clones, with some not included. The sample comprises 95,000 to 150,000 clones, 50% to 75% of which are singletons, and more than 6.5% rests with the top ten. Sequenced material: PBMCs. The receptor set was obtained from a woman in her thirties or forties in good health and CMV-seropositive.

The rearrangement links TRBV2 to TRBJ1-2, with D maybe TRBD1 (5 bases). V was cut by 6 bases and J by 7 bases, with 12 bases left in between. The CDR3 contains 12 residues. Germline V gene data show CDR1 as SNHLY and CDR2 as FYNNEI. The CDR3 sequence: CASRGGDFGYTF. The CDR3 region has the DNA TGTGCCAGCAGGGGGGGGGATTTTGGCTACACCTTC.

The CDR3 is CASSVTGADGTEAFF. The CDR3 coding sequence is TGTGCCAGTAGTGTCACAGGGGCGGACGGCACTGAAGCTTTCTTT. This chain connects TRBV19 to TRBJ1-1; 7 bases are a match to TRBD1. Per the germline V gene, CDR1 is LNHDA and CDR2 is SQIVND (reference sequence). Germline trimming cut 5 bases from V and 4 bases from J; bases unmatched to any gene: 10. The CDR3 covers 15 residues.

V gene TRBV27 combines with J gene TRBJ2-1, with 9 bases identical to TRBD2. This CDR3 comprises 15 residues. Germline V lookup: CDR1 MNHEY, CDR2 SMNVEV (reference sequence). Trimming at V came to 1 base and at J to 5 bases, leaving 3 bases not matched to a gene. CDR3 nucleotide sequence: TGTGCCAGCAGTTTATGGCTAGCGGGGCACAATGAGCAGTTCTTC. Protein sequence: CASSLWLAGHNEQFF.

This chain connects TRBV15 to TRBJ2-7; possibly TRBD1 for D (5 bases). In germline, CDR1 is LNHNV, CDR2 YYDKDF (reference sequence). The V end lost 1 base, the J end lost 7 bases, and 17 bases lay between the germline ends. This CDR3 contains 15 residues. CDR3 residues: CATSRVTGPIREQYF. CDR3 nucleotides: TGTGCCACCAGCAGAGTTACAGGCCCAATTAGAGAGCAGTACTTC.

This chain joins TRBV5-1 and TRBJ1-4; 11 bases align to TRBD1. Unmatched junction bases numbered 6, after V lost 4 bases and J lost 7 bases. CDR3 length: 15 residues. CDR1 is SGHRS, CDR2 YFSETQ, per germline. CDR3 nucleotides: TGCGCCAGCAGCCTAGGGGACAGGGGGAGTGAAAAACTGTTTTTT. It yields the protein CASSLGDRGSEKLFF.

A few counts support this clone. The chain has TRBV7-3 and TRBJ1-2, with 10 positions matching TRBD1. Germline trimming cut 4 bases from V and 7 bases from J; bases unmatched to any gene: 9. The germline V gene has CDR1 SGHTA and CDR2 FQGTGA. This CDR3 region has 15 residues. The CDR3 reads CASSSTGGDAVGYTF. In DNA, the CDR3 is TGTGCCAGCAGCTCGACAGGGGGCGACGCCGTTGGCTACACCTTC.